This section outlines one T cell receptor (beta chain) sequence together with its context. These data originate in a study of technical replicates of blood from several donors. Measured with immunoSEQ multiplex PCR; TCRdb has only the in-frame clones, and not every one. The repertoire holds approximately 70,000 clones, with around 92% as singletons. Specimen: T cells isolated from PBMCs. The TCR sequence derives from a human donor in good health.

Written as DNA, the CDR3 is TGTGCCAGCAGTTACTTACAGGGTACCGGGGAGCTGTTTTTT. Its translation: CASSYLQGTGELFF. The chain combines TRBV6-5 with TRBJ2-2, with D possibly matching TRBD1 (6 bases). CDR1 and CDR2 (germline): MNHEY, SVGAGI. There are 14 residues in the CDR3. Trimming pared 1 base from V and 5 bases from J, leaving 8 bases between.